A single T cell receptor beta chain is shown here with its context. The antigen is undetermined. The PCR used 60 V beta and 13 J beta primers. The data were produced by immunoSEQ multiplex PCR, yet TCRdb's version contains in-frame clones alone and is incomplete. The table has roughly 100,000 clones, approximately 80% seen once. The sample originates from a study of glioma-infiltrating T cells after dendritic cell vaccination. Turning to the study itself: Patients received autologous tumor lysate-pulsed dendritic cell vaccination between about 2002 and 2012.

V was shortened by 3 bases and J by 4 bases, with 11 bases between the two germline ends. This CDR3 comprises 14 residues. Looked up from germline, CDR1 is SGHAT and CDR2 is FQNNGV. Study-wide results and caveats: TCR clonality showed no direct relationship with survival.

PBMC sampling occurred before vaccination, two weeks after the third dose, and at progression. Here the sequenced sample was blood, taken before dendritic cell vaccination. The chain employs TRBV11-2 and TRBJ2-3; D is perhaps TRBD2 (6 bases). The TCR comes from a human donor with glioblastoma. The CDR3 is CASSFRGTADTQYF. DNA for the CDR3: TGTGCCAGCAGCTTTCGGGGGACCGCAGATACGCAGTATTTT.